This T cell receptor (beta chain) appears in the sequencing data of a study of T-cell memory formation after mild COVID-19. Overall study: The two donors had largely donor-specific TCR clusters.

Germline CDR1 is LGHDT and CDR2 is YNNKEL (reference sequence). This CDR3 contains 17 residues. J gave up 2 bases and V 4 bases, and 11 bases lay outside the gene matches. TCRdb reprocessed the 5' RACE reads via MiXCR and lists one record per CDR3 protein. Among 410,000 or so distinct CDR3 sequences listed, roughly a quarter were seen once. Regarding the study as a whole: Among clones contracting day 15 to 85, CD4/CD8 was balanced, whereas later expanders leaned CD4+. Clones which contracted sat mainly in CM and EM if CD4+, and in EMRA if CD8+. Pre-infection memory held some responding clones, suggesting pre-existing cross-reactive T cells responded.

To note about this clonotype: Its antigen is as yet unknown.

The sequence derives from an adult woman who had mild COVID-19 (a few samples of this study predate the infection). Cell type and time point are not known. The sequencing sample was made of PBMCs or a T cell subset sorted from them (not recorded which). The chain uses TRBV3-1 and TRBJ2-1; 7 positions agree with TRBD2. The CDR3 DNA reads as TGTGCCAGCAGCCCCGTAAGGTGGGGGGGAACCTACAATGAGCAGTTCTTC. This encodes CASSPVRWGGTYNEQFF.